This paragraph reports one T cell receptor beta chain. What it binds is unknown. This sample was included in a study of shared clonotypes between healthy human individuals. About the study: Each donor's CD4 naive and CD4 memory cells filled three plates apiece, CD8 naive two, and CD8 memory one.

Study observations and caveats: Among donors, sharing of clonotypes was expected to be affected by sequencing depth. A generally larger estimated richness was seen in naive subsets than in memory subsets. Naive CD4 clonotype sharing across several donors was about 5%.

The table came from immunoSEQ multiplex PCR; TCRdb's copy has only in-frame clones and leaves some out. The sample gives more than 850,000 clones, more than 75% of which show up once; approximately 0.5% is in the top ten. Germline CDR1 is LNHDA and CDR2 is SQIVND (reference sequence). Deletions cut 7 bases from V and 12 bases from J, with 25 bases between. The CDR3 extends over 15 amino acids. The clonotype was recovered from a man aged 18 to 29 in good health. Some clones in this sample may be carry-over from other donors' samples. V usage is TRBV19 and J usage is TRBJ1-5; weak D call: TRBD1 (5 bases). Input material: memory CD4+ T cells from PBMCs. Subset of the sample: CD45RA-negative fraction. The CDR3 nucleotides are TGTGCCAGTAATCTACAGGTTGGGGCAGGAGGTTTCCAGCATTTT. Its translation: CASNLQVGAGGFQHF.